This TCR beta chain was retrieved from a study of blood T cell repertoires in COVID-19. Study details: The origin of the acute and convalescent COVID-19 samples was the United States, Italy and Spain. PBMCs, B-cell-depleted T cells, or T cells provided the cDNA or gDNA that made up the material.

Trimming cost V 2 bases and J 2 bases, with 3 bases left between them. The germline gives CDR1 MDHEN, CDR2 SYDVKM. CDR3 length equals 12 residues. This clone was seen only once. Clones were sequenced by immunoSEQ multiplex PCR, and TCRdb holds only the in-frame ones, with some missing. The sample includes 50,000 to 70,000 clones, more than 80% of them seen just once. J is TRBJ2-5 and V is TRBV28; D remains ambiguous. This clonotype was sampled from an elderly woman with active COVID-19. The sequenced sample was peripheral blood. CDR3 nucleotides: TGTGCCAGCAGTTTACCTCAAGAGACCCAGTACTTC. It codes for CASSLPQETQYF.